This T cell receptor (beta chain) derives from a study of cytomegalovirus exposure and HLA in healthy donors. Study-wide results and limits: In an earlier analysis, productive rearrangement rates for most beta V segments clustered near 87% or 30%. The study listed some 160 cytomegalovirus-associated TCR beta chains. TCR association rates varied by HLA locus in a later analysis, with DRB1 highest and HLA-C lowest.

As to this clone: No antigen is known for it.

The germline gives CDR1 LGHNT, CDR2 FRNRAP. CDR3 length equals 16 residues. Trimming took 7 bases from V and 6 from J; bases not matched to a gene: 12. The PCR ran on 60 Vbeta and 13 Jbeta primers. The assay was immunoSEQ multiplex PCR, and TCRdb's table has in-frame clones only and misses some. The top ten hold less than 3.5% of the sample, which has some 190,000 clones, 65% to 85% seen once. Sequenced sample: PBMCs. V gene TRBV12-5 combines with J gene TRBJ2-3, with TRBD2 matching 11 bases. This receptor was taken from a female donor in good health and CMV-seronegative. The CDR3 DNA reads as TGTGCTAGTGCCTTCCCGTTAGCGGGGGGGATCGATACGCAGTATTTT. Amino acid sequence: CASAFPLAGGIDTQYF.